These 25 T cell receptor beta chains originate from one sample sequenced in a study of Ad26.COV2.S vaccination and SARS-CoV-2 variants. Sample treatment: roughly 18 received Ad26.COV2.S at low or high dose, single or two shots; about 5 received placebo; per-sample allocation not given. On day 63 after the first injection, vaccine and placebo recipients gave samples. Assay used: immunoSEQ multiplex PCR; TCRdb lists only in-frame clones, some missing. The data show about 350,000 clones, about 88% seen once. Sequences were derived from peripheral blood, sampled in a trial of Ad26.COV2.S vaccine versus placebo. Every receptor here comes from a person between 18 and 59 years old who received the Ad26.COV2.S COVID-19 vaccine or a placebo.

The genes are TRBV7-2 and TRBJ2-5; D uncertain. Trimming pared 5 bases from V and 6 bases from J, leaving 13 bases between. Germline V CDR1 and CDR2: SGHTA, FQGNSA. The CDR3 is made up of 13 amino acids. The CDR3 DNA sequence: TGTGCCAGCAGCCTAGACGGAGAAAAGACCCAGTACTTC. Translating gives CASSLDGEKTQYF.

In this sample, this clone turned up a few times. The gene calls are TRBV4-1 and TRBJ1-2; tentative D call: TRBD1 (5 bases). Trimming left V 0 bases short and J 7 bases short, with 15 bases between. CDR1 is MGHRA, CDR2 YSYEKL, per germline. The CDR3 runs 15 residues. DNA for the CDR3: TGCGCCAGCAGCCAAGATCTTGGTAGGGGTTCTGGCTACACCTTC. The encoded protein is CASSQDLGRGSGYTF.

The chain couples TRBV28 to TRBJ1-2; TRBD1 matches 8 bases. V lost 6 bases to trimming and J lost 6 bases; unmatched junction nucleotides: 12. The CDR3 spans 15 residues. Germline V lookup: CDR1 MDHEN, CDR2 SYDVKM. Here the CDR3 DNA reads TGTGCCAGCAGGACGGGACAGGCGAATATAAATGGCTACACCTTC. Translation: CASRTGQANINGYTF.

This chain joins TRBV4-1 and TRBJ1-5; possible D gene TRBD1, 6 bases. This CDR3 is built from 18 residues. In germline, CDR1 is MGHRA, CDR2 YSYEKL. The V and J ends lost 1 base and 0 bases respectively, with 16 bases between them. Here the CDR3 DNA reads TGCGCCAGCAGCCAAGGGAGTCTAGGACAGTATAGCAATCAGCCCCAGCATTTT. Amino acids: CASSQGSLGQYSNQPQHF.

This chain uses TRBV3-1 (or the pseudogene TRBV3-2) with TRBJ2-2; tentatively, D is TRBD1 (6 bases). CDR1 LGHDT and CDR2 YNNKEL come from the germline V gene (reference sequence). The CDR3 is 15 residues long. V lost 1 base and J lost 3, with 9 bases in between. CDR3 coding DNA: TGTGCCAGCAGCCAAGCGACAGGATACACCGGGGAGCTGTTTTTT. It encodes CASSQATGYTGELFF.

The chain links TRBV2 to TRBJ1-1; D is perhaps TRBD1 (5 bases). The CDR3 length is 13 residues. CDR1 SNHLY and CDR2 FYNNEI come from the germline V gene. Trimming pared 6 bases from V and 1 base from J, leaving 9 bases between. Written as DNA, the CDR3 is TGTGCCAGCAGCGGGGACGGGAACACTGAAGCTTTCTTT. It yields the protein CASSGDGNTEAFF. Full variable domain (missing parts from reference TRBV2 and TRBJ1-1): EPEVTQTPSHQVTQMGQEVILRCVPISNHLYFYWYRQILGQKVEFLVSFYNNEISEKSEIFDDQFSVERPDGSNFTLKIRSTKLEDSAMYFCASSGDGNTEAFFGQGTRLTVV.

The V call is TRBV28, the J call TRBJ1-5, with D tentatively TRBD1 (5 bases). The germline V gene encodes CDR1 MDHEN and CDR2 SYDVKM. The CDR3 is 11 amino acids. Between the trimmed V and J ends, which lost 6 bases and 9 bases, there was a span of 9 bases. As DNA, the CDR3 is TGTGCCAGCAGGGGGGTAGGGCCCCAGCATTTT. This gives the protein CASRGVGPQHF.

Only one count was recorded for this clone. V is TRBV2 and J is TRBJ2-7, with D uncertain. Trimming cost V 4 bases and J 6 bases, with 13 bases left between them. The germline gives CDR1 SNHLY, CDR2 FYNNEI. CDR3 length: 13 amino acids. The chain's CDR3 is CASSGLSIGEQYF. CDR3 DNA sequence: TGTGCCAGCAGTGGACTGTCGATAGGCGAGCAGTACTTC.

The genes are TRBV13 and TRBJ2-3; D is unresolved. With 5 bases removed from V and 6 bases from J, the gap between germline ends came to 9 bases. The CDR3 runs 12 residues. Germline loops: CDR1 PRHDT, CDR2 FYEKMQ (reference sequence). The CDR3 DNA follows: TGTGCCAGCAGCCGCTCTTGGGATACGCAGTATTTT. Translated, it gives CASSRSWDTQYF.

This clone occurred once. CDR3 sequence: CAISVSGQNNYGYTF. CDR3 sequence (DNA): TGTGCCATCAGTGTATCCGGGCAGAACAACTATGGCTACACCTTC. The V and J genes are TRBV10-3 and TRBJ1-2, with unresolved D. The CDR3 sequence is 15 residues long. Trimming took off 4 bases at V and 2 bases at J, with 14 bases between the two ends. Germline-derived CDR1 and CDR2 are ENHRY and SYGVKD.

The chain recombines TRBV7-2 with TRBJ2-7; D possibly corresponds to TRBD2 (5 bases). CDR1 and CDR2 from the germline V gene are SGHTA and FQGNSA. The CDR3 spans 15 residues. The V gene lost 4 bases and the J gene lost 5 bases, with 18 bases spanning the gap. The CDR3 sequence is CASSSLAGLRHEQYF. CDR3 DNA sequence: TGTGCCAGCAGCTCTCTGGCGGGCTTGAGGCACGAGCAGTACTTC.

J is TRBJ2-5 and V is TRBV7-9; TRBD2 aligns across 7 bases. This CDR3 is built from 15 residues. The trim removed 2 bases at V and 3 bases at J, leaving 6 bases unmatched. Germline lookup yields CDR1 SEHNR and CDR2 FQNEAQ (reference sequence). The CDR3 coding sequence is TGTGCCAGCAGCTTATTCGTGGGAGGGGAAGAGACCCAGTACTTC. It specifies CASSLFVGGEETQYF.

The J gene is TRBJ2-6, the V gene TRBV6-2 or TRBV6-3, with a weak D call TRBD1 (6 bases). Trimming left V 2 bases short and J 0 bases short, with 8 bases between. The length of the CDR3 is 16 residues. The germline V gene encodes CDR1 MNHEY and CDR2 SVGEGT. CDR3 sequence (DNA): TGTGCCAGCAGTTACCAGGGGTACTCTGGGGCCAACGTCCTGACTTTC. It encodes CASSYQGYSGANVLTF.

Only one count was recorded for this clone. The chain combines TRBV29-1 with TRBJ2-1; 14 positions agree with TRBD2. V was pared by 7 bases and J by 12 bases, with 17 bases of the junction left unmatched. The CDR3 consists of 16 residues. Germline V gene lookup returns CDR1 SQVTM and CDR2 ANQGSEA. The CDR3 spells CSAERPGLAGEIGQFF. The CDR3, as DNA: TGCAGCGCCGAAAGGCCGGGACTAGCGGGAGAAATTGGGCAGTTCTTC.

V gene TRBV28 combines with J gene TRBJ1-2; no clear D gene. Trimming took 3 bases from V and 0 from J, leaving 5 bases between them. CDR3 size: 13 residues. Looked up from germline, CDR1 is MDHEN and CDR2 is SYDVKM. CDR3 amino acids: CASSFGTNYGYTF. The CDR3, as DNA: TGTGCCAGCAGTTTTGGAACTAACTATGGCTACACCTTC.

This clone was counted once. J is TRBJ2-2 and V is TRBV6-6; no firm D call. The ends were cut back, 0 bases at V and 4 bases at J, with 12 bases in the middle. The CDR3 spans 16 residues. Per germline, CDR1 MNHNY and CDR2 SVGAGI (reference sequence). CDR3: CASSYSSQLSTGELFF. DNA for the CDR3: TGTGCCAGCAGTTACTCGTCGCAGCTAAGCACCGGGGAGCTGTTTTTT.

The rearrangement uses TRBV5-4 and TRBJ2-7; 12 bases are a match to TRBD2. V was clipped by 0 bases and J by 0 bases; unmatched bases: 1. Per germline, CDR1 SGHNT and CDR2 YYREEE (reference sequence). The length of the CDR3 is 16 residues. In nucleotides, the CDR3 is TGTGCCAGCAGCTTGGGGACTAGCGGGAACTCCTACGAGCAGTACTTC. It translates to CASSLGTSGNSYEQYF.

CDR3 nucleotides: TGTGCCAGCAGCTCCCAAGGAGGGACAGGATGGACAGATACGCAGTATTTT. Protein sequence: CASSSQGGTGWTDTQYF. The J gene is TRBJ2-3, the V gene TRBV7-2, with TRBD1 matching over 8 bases. Germline CDR1 is SGHTA and CDR2 is FQGNSA. The CDR3 has 17 residues. V lost 4 bases to trimming and J lost 3 bases; unmatched junction nucleotides: 12.

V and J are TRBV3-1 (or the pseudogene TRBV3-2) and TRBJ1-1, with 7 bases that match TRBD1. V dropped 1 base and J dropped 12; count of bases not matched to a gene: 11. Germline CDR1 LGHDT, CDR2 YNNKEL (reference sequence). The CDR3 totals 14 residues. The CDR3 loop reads CASSQGMGNRGTFF. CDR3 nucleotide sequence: TGTGCCAGCAGCCAAGGGATGGGCAACAGGGGAACTTTCTTT.

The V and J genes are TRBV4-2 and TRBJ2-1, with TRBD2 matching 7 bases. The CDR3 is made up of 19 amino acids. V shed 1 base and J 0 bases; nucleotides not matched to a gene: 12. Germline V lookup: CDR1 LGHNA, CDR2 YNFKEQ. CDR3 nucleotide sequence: TGTGCCAGCAGCCAAGCTCGTTCTAGCGGTTTTAGCTCCTACAATGAGCAGTTCTTC. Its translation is CASSQARSSGFSSYNEQFF.

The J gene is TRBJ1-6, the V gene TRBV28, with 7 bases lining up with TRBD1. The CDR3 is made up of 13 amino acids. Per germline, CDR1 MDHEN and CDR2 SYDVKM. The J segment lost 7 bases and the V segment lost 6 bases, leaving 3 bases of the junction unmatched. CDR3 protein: CASRGQTNSPLHF. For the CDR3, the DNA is TGTGCCAGCAGGGGACAGACCAATTCACCCCTCCACTTT.

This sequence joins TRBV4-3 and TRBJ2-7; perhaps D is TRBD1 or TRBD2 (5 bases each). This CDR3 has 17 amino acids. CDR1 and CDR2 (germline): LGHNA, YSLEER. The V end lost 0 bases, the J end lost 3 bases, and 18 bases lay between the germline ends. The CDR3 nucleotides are TGCGCCAGCAGCCAAGATAGATTTGGGGACGGAGGCTACGAGCAGTACTTC. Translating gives CASSQDRFGDGGYEQYF.

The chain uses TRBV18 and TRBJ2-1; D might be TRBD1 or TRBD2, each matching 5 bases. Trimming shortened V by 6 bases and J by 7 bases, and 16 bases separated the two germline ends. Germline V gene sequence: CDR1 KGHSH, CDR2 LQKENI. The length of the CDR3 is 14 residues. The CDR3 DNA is TGTGCCAGCTCCCTAGGGGACGTTACAAATGAGCAGTTCTTC. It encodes CASSLGDVTNEQFF.

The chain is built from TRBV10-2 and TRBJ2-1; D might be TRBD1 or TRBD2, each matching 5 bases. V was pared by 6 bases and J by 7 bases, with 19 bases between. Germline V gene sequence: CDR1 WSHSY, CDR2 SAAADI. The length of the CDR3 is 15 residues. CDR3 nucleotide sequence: TGCGCCAGCAGAGTGGACTCAGGGCGCCTGAATGAGCAGTTCTTC. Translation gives CASRVDSGRLNEQFF.

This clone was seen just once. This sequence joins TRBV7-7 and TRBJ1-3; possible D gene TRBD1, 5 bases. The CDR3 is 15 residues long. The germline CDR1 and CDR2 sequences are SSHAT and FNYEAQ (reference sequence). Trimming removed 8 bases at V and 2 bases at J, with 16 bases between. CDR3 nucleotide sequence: TGTGCCAGCGCGTCAGCCCGGGGGGCTGGAAACACCATATATTTT. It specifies CASASARGAGNTIYF.